This TCR beta chain was documented in a study of cytomegalovirus exposure and HLA in healthy donors. Both 60 Vbeta primers and 13 Jbeta primers went into the PCR. Using immunoSEQ multiplex PCR, the repertoire was profiled, and TCRdb retains in-frame clones only, with some absent. This sample has 95,000 to 150,000 clones, with approximately 80% found just once. V was clipped by 6 bases and J by 5 bases, with 18 bases between them. CDR3 length: 15 amino acids. Looked up from germline, CDR1 is MNHEY and CDR2 is SMNVEV (reference sequence). A remark on this clone: Its cognate antigen is unknown.

Study-wide results and limits: Immune exposure information available was restricted to CMV serostatus.

This clonotype was sampled from a man aged 30 to 39 in good health and CMV-seropositive. V and J are TRBV27 and TRBJ2-3; the D gene is possibly TRBD1 (6 bases). The sequenced sample consisted of PBMCs. In DNA, the CDR3 is TGTGCCAGCAGAGCGTACAGGGTTTATAGAGATACGCAGTATTTT. Protein: CASRAYRVYRDTQYF.